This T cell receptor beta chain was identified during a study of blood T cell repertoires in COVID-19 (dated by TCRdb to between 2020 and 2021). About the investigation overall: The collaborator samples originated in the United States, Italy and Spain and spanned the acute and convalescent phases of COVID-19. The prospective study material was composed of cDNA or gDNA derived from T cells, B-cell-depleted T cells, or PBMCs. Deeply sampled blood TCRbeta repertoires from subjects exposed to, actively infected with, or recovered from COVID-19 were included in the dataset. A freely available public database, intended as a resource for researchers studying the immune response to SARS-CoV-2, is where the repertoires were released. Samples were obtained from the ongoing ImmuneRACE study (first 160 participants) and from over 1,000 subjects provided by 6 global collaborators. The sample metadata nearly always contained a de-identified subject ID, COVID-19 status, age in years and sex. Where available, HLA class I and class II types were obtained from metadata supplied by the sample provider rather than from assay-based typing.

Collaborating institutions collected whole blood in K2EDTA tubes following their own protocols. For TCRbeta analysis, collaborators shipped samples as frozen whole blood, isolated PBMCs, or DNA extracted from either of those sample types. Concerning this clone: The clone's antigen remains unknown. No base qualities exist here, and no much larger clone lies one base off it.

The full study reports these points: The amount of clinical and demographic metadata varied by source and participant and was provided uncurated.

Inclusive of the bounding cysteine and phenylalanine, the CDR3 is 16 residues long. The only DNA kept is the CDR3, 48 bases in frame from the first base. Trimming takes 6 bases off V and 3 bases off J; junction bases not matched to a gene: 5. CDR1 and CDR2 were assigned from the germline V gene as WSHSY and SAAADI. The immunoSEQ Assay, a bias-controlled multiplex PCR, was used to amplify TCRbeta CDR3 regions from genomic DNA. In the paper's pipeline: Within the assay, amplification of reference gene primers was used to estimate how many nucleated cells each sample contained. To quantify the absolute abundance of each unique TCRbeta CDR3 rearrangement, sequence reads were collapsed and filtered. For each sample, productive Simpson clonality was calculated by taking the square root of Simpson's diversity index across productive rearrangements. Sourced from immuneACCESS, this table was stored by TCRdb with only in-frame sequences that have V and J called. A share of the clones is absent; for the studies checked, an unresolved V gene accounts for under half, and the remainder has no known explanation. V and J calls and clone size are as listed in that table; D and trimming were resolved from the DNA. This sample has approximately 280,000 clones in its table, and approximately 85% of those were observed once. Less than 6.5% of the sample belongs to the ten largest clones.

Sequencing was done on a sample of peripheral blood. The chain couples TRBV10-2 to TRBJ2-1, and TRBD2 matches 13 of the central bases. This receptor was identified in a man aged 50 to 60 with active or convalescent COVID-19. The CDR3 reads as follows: CASRDRTSGSYNEQFF. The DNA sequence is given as TGCGCCAGCAGAGACAGGACTAGCGGGAGCTACAATGAGCAGTTCTTC.